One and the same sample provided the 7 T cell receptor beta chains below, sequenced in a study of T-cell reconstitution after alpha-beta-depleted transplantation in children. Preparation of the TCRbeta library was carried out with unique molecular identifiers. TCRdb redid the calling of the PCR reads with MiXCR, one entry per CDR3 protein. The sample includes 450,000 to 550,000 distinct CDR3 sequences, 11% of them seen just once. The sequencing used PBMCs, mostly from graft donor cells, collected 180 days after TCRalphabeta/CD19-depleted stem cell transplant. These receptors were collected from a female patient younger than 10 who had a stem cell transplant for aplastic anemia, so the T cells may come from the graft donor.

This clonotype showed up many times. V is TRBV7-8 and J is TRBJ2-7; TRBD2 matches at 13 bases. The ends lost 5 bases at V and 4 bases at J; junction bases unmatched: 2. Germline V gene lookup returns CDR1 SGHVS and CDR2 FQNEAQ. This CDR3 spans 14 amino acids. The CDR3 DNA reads TGTGCCAGCAGCCGGACTAGCGGGGGATACGAGCAGTACTTC. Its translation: CASSRTSGGYEQYF.

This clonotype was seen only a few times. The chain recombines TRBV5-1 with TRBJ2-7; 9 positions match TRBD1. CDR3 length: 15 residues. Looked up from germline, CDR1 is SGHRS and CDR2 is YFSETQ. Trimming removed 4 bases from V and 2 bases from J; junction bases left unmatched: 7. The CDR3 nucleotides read TGCGCCAGCAGCGCGGGACAGGGCACTCCCTACGAGCAGTACTTC. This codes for CASSAGQGTPYEQYF.

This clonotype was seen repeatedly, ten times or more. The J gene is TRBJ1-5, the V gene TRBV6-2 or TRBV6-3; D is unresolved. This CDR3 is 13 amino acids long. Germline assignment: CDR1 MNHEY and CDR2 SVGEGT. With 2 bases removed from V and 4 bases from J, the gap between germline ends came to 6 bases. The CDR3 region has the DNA TGTGCCAGCAGTTACGGCCCGAATCAGCCCCAGCATTTT. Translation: CASSYGPNQPQHF.

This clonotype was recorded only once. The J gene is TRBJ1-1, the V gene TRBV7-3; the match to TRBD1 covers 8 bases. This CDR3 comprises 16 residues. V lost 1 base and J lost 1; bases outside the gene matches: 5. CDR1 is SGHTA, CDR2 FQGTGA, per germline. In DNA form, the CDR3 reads TGTGCCAGCAGCTTAAGAGGCGGGACAGGGAACACTGAAGCTTTCTTT. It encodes CASSLRGGTGNTEAFF.

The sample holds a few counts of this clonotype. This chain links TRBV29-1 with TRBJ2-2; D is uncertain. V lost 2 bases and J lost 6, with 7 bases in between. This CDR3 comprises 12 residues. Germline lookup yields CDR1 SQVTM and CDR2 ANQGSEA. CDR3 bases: TGCAGCGTTGAAAAGGGCTCCGGGGAGCTGTTTTTT. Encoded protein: CSVEKGSGELFF.

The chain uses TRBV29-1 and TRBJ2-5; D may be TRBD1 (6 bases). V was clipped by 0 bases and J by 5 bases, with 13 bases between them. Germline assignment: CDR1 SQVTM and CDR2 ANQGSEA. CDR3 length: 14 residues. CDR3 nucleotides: TGCAGCGTTGAAGATCCGACAGGACGGGAGACCCAGTACTTC. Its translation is CSVEDPTGRETQYF.

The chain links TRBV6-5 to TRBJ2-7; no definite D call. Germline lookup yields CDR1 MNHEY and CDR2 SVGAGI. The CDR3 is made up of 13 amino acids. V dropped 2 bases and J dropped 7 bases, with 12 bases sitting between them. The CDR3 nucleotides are TGTGCCAGCAGTTACGGCGCGTTGAGGGAGCAGTACTTC. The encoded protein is CASSYGALREQYF.